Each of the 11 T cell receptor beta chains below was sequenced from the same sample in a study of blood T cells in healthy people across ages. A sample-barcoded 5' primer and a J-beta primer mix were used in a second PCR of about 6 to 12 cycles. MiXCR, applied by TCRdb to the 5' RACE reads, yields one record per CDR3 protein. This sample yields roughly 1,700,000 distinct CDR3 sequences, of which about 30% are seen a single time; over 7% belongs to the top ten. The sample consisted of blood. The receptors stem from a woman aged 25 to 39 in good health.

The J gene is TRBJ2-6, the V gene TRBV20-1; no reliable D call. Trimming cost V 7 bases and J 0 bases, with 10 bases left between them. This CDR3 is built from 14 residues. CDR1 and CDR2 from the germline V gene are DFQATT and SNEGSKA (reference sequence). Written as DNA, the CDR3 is TGCAGTGTACCGCCCAGCTCTGGGGCCAACGTCCTGACTTTC. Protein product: CSVPPSSGANVLTF.

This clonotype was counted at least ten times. In DNA form, the CDR3 reads TGTGCCAGCAGTGAACCGGGACAGGGATTCGGCGAGCAGTACTTC. Protein sequence: CASSEPGQGFGEQYF. V and J are TRBV6-1 and TRBJ2-7, with 9 bases identical to TRBD1. Germline trimming cut 2 bases from V and 6 bases from J; bases unmatched to any gene: 8. The CDR3 consists of 15 residues. Germline values: CDR1 MNHNS, CDR2 SASEGT.

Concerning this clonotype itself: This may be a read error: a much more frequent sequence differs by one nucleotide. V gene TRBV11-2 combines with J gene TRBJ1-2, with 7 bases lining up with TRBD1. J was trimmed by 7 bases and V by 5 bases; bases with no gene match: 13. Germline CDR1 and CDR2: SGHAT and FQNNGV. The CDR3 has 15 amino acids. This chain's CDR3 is CASSQTRTGGFGYTF. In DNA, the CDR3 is TGTGCCAGCAGCCAAACTAGGACAGGCGGCTTTGGCTACACCTTC.

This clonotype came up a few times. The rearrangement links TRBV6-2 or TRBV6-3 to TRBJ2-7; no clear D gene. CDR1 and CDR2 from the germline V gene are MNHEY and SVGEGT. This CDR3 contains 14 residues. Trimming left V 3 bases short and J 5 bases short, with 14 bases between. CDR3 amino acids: CASSYRRVFHEQYF. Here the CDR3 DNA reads TGTGCCAGCAGTTATAGAAGGGTATTCCACGAGCAGTACTTC.

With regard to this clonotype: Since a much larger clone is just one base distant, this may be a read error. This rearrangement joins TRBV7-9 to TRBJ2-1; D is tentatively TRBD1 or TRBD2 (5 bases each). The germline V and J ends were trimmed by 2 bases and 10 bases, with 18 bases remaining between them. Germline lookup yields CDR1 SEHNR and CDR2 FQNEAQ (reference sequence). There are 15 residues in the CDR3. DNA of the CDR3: TGTGCCAGCAGCTTAAAGGGGAGAGTCGGCTACGAGCAGTTCTTC. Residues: CASSLKGRVGYEQFF.

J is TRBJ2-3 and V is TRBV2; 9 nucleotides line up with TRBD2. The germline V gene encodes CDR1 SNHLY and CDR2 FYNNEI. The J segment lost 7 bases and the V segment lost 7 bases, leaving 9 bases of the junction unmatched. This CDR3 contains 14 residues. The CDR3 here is CASKNQAGGNTQYF. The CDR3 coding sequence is TGTGCCAGCAAGAACCAGGCGGGGGGGAATACGCAGTATTTT.

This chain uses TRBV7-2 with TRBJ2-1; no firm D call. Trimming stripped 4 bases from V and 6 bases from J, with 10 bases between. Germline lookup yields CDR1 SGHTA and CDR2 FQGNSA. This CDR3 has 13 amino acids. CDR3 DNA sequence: TGTGCCAGCAGCTCCCGAGAGAGCAATGAGCAGTTCTTC. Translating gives CASSSRESNEQFF.

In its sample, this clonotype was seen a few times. CDR3: CASSVEGRRSHTDTQYF. The DNA for the CDR3 is TGTGCCAGCAGCGTAGAGGGGAGGAGATCCCACACAGATACGCAGTATTTT. J is TRBJ2-3 and V is TRBV9; the D gene is possibly TRBD2 (6 bases). V shed 0 bases and J shed 2 bases, with 16 bases lying between them. This CDR3 region has 17 residues. The V gene's germline CDR1 is SGDLS and CDR2 YYNGEE.

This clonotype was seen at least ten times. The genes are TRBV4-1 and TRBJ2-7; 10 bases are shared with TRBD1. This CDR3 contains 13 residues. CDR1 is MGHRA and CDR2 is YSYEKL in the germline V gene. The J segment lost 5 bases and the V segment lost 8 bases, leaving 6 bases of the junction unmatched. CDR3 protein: CASGSGTGDEQYF. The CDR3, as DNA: TGCGCCAGCGGAAGCGGGACAGGGGACGAGCAGTACTTC.

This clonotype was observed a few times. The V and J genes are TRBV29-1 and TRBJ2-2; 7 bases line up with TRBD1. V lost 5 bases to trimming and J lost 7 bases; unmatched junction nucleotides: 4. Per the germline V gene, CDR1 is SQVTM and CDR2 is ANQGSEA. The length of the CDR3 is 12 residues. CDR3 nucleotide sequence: TGCAGCGTTAGACAGGGTGGCGGGGAGCTGTTTTTT. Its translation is CSVRQGGGELFF.

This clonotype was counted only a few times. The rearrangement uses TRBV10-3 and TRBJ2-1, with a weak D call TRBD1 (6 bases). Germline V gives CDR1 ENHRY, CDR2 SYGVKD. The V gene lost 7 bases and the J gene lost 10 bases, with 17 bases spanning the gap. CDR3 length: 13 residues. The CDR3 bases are TGTGCCATCAAAACTCCTAGGGGGTCGGAGCAGTTCTTC. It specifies CAIKTPRGSEQFF.